Described below is a single TCR beta chain sequence and its context. Its target is unknown. This sample is part of a study of CXCR3-negative and CXCR3-positive naive CD8 T cells. General study findings and limits: Greater hydrophobicity was found in TRB CDR3s of CXCR3-positive naive cells than of CXCR3-negative naive cells.

This CDR3 region has 20 residues. From germline, CDR1 is LGHDT and CDR2 YNNKEL (reference sequence). 5' RACE with UMI labels generated the TRB cDNA libraries. TCRdb re-called the 5' RACE reads and gives one entry per CDR3 protein, without DNA. The sample table includes approximately 140,000 distinct CDR3 sequences. The genes are TRBV3-1 and TRBJ2-3; the D call from TCRdb, TRBD2, cannot be confirmed without DNA. Sequencing input: naive CXCR3+ CD8+ T cells from blood. Subset reported: CD45RO-CCR7+CD27+CD95- naive CD8+ T cells expressing CXCR3 (TNR3+). The source is a human donor in good health. Some clones in this sample may be carry-over from other donors' samples. Here the CDR3 reads CASSQDWRLAEPGGTDTQYF.